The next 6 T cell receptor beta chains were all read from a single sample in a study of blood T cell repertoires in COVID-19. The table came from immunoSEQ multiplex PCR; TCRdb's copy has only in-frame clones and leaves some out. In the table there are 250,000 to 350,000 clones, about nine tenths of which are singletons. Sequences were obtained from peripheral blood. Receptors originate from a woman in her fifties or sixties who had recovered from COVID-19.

This CDR3 is CSASSVRGGDTEAFF. DNA of the CDR3: TGCAGTGCTAGTAGCGTCCGTGGGGGGGACACTGAAGCTTTCTTT. The chain combines TRBV20-1 with TRBJ1-1; a weak D match, TRBD1 (5 bases). CDR1 and CDR2 from the germline V gene are DFQATT and SNEGSKA (reference sequence). V lost 3 bases, J lost 3 bases, and 17 bases lay in between. This CDR3 spans 15 amino acids.

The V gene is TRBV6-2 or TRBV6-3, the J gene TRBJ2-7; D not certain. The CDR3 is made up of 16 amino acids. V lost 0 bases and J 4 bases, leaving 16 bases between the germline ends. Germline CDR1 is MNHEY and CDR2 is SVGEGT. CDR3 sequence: CASSYSPSAPFYEQYF. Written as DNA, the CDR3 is TGTGCCAGCAGTTACTCCCCATCAGCGCCTTTTTACGAGCAGTACTTC.

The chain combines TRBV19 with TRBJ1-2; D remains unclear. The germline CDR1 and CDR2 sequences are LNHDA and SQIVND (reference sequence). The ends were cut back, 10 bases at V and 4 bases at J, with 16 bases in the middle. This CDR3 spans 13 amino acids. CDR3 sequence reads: CATESRSSYGYTF. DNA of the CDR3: TGTGCCACCGAGTCCCGGAGTTCCTATGGCTACACCTTC.

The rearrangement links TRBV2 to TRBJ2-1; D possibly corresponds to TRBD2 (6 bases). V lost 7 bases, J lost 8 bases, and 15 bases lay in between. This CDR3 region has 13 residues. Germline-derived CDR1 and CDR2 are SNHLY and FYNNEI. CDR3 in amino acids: CASIRDSLDEQFF. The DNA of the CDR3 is TGTGCCAGCATTCGGGACTCACTGGATGAGCAGTTCTTC.

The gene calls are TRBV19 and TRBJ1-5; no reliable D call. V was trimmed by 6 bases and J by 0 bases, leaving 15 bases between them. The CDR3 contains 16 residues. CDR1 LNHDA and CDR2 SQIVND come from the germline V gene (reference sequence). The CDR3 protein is CASSRESGNSNQPQHF. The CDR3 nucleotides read TGTGCCAGTAGCCGTGAGTCGGGGAATAGCAATCAGCCCCAGCATTTT.

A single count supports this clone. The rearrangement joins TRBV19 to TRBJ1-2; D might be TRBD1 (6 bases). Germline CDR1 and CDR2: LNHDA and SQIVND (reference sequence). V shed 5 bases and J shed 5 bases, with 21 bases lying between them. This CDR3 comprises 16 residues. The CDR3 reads CASSEVGTSLGYGYTF. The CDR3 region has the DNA TGTGCCAGTAGTGAGGTCGGGACAAGCTTAGGGTATGGCTACACCTTC.